These 15 T cell receptor beta chains were sequenced from one sample in a study of cytomegalovirus exposure and HLA in healthy donors. The PCR employed 60 Vbeta primers together with 13 Jbeta primers. TCRdb keeps only in-frame clones here, not all; method: immunoSEQ multiplex PCR. The sample consists of about 160,000 clones, around 75% of them appearing once. The sequenced material came from PBMCs. The receptor source for this set is a human donor in good health.

In this sample, this clone turned up once. The V gene is TRBV4-1, the J gene TRBJ1-6; a weak D match, TRBD1 (5 bases). The CDR3 totals 15 residues. Looked up from germline, CDR1 is MGHRA and CDR2 is YSYEKL. Trimming stripped 1 base from V and 9 bases from J, with 13 bases between. CDR3: CASSQVREESSPLHF. The CDR3 nucleotides read TGCGCCAGCAGCCAAGTCAGGGAGGAATCTTCACCCCTCCACTTT.

The chain carries TRBV6-1 and TRBJ1-2; D ambiguous. The CDR3 loop spans 14 amino acids. Trimming cost V 2 bases and J 5 bases, with 12 bases left between them. Germline V lookup: CDR1 MNHNS, CDR2 SASEGT. In nucleotides, the CDR3 is TGTGCCAGCAGTGAACCGGGAGACCGATATGGCTACACCTTC. As protein: CASSEPGDRYGYTF.

This clone was observed a few times. The chain couples TRBV7-9 to TRBJ2-5, with 7 bases lining up with TRBD1. The germline V gene has CDR1 SEHNR and CDR2 FQNEAQ (reference sequence). V shed 4 bases, J shed 4 bases, and the junction held 6 bases outside the gene matches. CDR3 size: 14 residues. This CDR3 is CASSSSGGRETQYF. As DNA, the CDR3 is TGTGCCAGCAGCTCCTCAGGGGGTAGAGAGACCCAGTACTTC.

This chain joins TRBV6-4 and TRBJ1-5; tentative D call: TRBD1 (5 bases). Germline loops: CDR1 MRHNA, CDR2 SNTAGT. V shed 6 bases and J shed 2 bases, with 14 bases lying between them. There are 15 residues in the CDR3. CDR3 amino acids: CASSPSGGGNQPQHF. CDR3 coding DNA: TGTGCCAGCAGCCCCAGCGGGGGGGGCAATCAGCCCCAGCATTTT.

The J gene is TRBJ1-2, the V gene TRBV6-4; D not resolved. CDR3 size: 17 residues. The germline V and J ends were trimmed by 2 bases and 5 bases, with 21 bases remaining between them. CDR1 is MRHNA, CDR2 SNTAGT, per germline. CDR3 region: CASSDHSVGGKLYGYTF. CDR3 DNA sequence: TGTGCCAGCAGTGACCACTCCGTAGGAGGGAAGCTTTATGGCTACACCTTC.

In DNA, the CDR3 is TGCGCCAGCAGCCAAGATGACCTAGCGGGGGGGGAAAACTCCTACAATGAGCAGTTCTTC. This codes for CASSQDDLAGGENSYNEQFF. The chain has TRBV4-1 and TRBJ2-1; 12 bases fit TRBD2. Looked up from germline, CDR1 is MGHRA and CDR2 is YSYEKL. The CDR3 consists of 20 residues. V was clipped by 0 bases and J by 0 bases; unmatched bases: 9.

The rearrangement uses TRBV11-2 and TRBJ2-3; 8 nucleotides match TRBD2. The CDR3 is 15 residues long. Per germline, CDR1 SGHAT and CDR2 FQNNGV. The V gene end was trimmed by 3 bases and the J gene end by 10 bases; junction bases not matched to a gene: 12. The CDR3 region is CASSFTLAVGGAQYF. DNA of the CDR3: TGTGCCAGCAGCTTCACACTAGCGGTAGGAGGGGCGCAGTATTTT.

The chain is built from TRBV10-2 and TRBJ2-1, with TRBD2 matching 10 bases. Trimming took 5 bases from V and 3 from J; bases not matched to a gene: 7. Germline V gene lookup returns CDR1 WSHSY and CDR2 SAAADI. CDR3 length: 16 residues. Here the CDR3 DNA reads TGCGCCAGCAGTCCAACCGGGACTAGCGACTACAATGAGCAGTTCTTC. It is translated as CASSPTGTSDYNEQFF.

The chain recombines TRBV11-3 with TRBJ2-3, with no clear D. The CDR3 is 16 amino acids. The V and J ends lost 5 bases and 2 bases respectively, with 17 bases between them. Germline assignment: CDR1 SGHNT and CDR2 YENEEA. The DNA for the CDR3 is TGTGCCAGCAGCCCATCGACTCGCATAGACACAGATACGCAGTATTTT. Encoded protein: CASSPSTRIDTDTQYF.

The rearrangement joins TRBV7-9 to TRBJ2-1; weak D call: TRBD2 (6 bases). CDR1 and CDR2 from the germline V gene are SEHNR and FQNEAQ (reference sequence). There are 17 residues in the CDR3. Trimming shortened V by 1 base and J by 6 bases, and 19 bases separated the two germline ends. In DNA, the CDR3 is TGTGCCAGCAGCTTAGGATGGGTGGAGCGGGCTGGCAATGAGCAGTTCTTC. It is translated as CASSLGWVERAGNEQFF.

This clone has only one observation. This chain joins TRBV27 and TRBJ2-3, with D hard to call. Germline lookup yields CDR1 MNHEY and CDR2 SMNVEV (reference sequence). Trimming cost V 4 bases and J 4 bases, with 9 bases left between them. The CDR3 runs to 13 residues. CDR3 coding DNA: TGTGCCAGCAGTTGGGTAGCAGCAGATACGCAGTATTTT. Encoded protein: CASSWVAADTQYF.

This clone was detected a few times. The chain carries TRBV28 and TRBJ1-1; no firm D call. The CDR3 contains 14 residues. Trimming left V 1 base short and J 1 base short, with 7 bases between. Germline V gene lookup returns CDR1 MDHEN and CDR2 SYDVKM. The CDR3, as DNA: TGTGCCAGCAGTTTATTAACTTCGAACACTGAAGCTTTCTTT. It yields the protein CASSLLTSNTEAFF.

This chain uses TRBV25-1 with TRBJ2-7; possibly TRBD2 for D (5 bases). The CDR3 has 13 residues. The V end lost 6 bases, the J end lost 5 bases, and 14 bases lay between the germline ends. Germline-derived CDR1 and CDR2 are MGHDK and SYGVNS. CDR3 bases: TGTGCCAGCAGCCCCGCGGGTGGGGACGAGCAGTACTTC. This gives the protein CASSPAGGDEQYF.

The gene calls are TRBV7-9 and TRBJ2-2; 10 bases are a match to TRBD2. J gave up 8 bases and V 3 bases, and 9 bases lay outside the gene matches. In germline, CDR1 is SEHNR, CDR2 FQNEAQ (reference sequence). This CDR3 contains 16 residues. The CDR3 nucleotides are TGTGCCAGCAGCTTTGGAGCGGGGGGGCCAAGTGGGGAGCTGTTTTTT. It is translated as CASSFGAGGPSGELFF.

The gene calls are TRBV7-9 and TRBJ2-5, with a possible D match to TRBD1 (6 bases). This CDR3 is built from 15 residues. Looked up from germline, CDR1 is SEHNR and CDR2 is FQNEAQ (reference sequence). Trimming left V 1 base short and J 5 bases short, with 14 bases between. The CDR3 is CASSLVGPGAETQYF. Written as DNA, the CDR3 is TGTGCCAGCAGCTTAGTCGGGCCAGGGGCGGAGACCCAGTACTTC.